Listed below are T cell receptor beta chains from one sample, sequenced in a study of T cell responses to AZD1222 COVID-19 vaccine. Using immunoSEQ multiplex PCR, the repertoire was profiled, and TCRdb retains in-frame clones only, with some absent. The sample yields over 150,000 clones, around nine tenths seen once. The sample was peripheral blood, taken on day 0 of AZD1222 vaccination. The receptors shown here come from an adult in good health. Each CDR3 is given with its conserved first and last residue. Fields, in order: J gene, clone size, V gene, D gene, CDR3 DNA, CDR3 protein. The D gene is left open where the match is weak. A row's size may be missing; if present it is once, few, many or a size class.

j_call: TRBJ2-5; clone_size: -; v_call: TRBV5-1; d_call: TRBD2; cdr3_nt: TGCGCCAGCAGCGCCGCGGGGGGGCTAGCCGACGAGACCCAGTACTTC; cdr3_aa: CASSAAGGLADETQYF
j_call: TRBJ2-7; clone_size: -; v_call: TRBV4-3; d_call: TRBD1; cdr3_nt: TGCGCCAGCAGCCAAGGACAGGGGCTGAACGAGCAGTACTTC; cdr3_aa: CASSQGQGLNEQYF
j_call: TRBJ1-6; clone_size: -; v_call: TRBV6-2/TRBV6-3; d_call: -; cdr3_nt: TGTGCCAGCAGTTATCCGATTGGAATGCGAAATTCACCCCTCCACTTT; cdr3_aa: CASSYPIGMRNSPLHF
j_call: TRBJ1-5; clone_size: -; v_call: TRBV19; d_call: -; cdr3_nt: TGTGCCAGTAGTATAGGAGGGAGACAGCCCCAGCATTTT; cdr3_aa: CASSIGGRQPQHF
j_call: TRBJ1-5; clone_size: -; v_call: TRBV3-1/TRBV3-2; d_call: -; cdr3_nt: TGTGCCAGCAGCCAAGTGGGAGGCAATCAGCCCCAGCATTTT; cdr3_aa: CASSQVGGNQPQHF
j_call: TRBJ1-2; clone_size: -; v_call: TRBV5-1; d_call: TRBD1; cdr3_nt: TGCGCCAGCAGCTTGGAAGGGACAGGGCCTTATGGCTACACCTTC; cdr3_aa: CASSLEGTGPYGYTF
j_call: TRBJ1-1; clone_size: -; v_call: TRBV4-2; d_call: TRBD1; cdr3_nt: TGTGCCAGCAGCCAAGAAGTGGGACAGCCGAACACTGAAGCTTTCTTT; cdr3_aa: CASSQEVGQPNTEAFF
j_call: TRBJ2-7; clone_size: -; v_call: TRBV9; d_call: -; cdr3_nt: TGTGCCAGCAGCCTAAGTAGGCAGCCCTACGAGCAGTACTTC; cdr3_aa: CASSLSRQPYEQYF
j_call: TRBJ2-2; clone_size: -; v_call: TRBV9; d_call: -; cdr3_nt: TGTGCCAGCAGCGTAGGAGGGGGCACCGGGGAGCTGTTTTTT; cdr3_aa: CASSVGGGTGELFF
j_call: TRBJ1-3; clone_size: -; v_call: TRBV5-6; d_call: -; cdr3_nt: TGTGCCAGCAGCCTGGGGGGCTGGGTCGGAAACACCATATATTTT; cdr3_aa: CASSLGGWVGNTIYF
j_call: TRBJ2-1; clone_size: once; v_call: TRBV14; d_call: TRBD2; cdr3_nt: TGTGCCAGCAGCACCACGACTAGCGGGGCGTCCAATGAGCAGTTCTTC; cdr3_aa: CASSTTTSGASNEQFF
j_call: TRBJ2-7; clone_size: -; v_call: TRBV3-1/TRBV3-2; d_call: -; cdr3_nt: TGTGCCAGCAGCCAAGATCTCTCGTCCCCACTGGAGCAGTACTTC; cdr3_aa: CASSQDLSSPLEQYF
j_call: TRBJ2-3; clone_size: -; v_call: TRBV7-2; d_call: -; cdr3_nt: TGTGCCAGCAGCCAAGGCTCAGGCACAGATACGCAGTATTTT; cdr3_aa: CASSQGSGTDTQYF
j_call: TRBJ1-6; clone_size: -; v_call: TRBV6-2/TRBV6-3; d_call: TRBD1; cdr3_nt: TGTGCCAGCAGTTACAGGGACAGGGCACGTTCACCCCTCCACTTT; cdr3_aa: CASSYRDRARSPLHF
j_call: TRBJ2-7; clone_size: -; v_call: TRBV5-1; d_call: -; cdr3_nt: TGCGCCAGCGAATCTGTCGGGGGGCACGAGCAGTACTTC; cdr3_aa: CASESVGGHEQYF
j_call: TRBJ2-7; clone_size: -; v_call: TRBV30; d_call: TRBD1; cdr3_nt: TGTGCCTGGAGTGGGCAGGGGGTCACCTACGAGCAGTACTTC; cdr3_aa: CAWSGQGVTYEQYF
j_call: TRBJ2-3; clone_size: -; v_call: TRBV6-5; d_call: -; cdr3_nt: TGTGCCAGCTCTACAGGGCCGGTAGGAACAGATACGCAGTATTTT; cdr3_aa: CASSTGPVGTDTQYF
j_call: TRBJ2-2; clone_size: -; v_call: TRBV27; d_call: -; cdr3_nt: TGTGCCAGCAGTTTATTAGGCTCCAACACCGGGGAGCTGTTTTTT; cdr3_aa: CASSLLGSNTGELFF
j_call: TRBJ2-7; clone_size: -; v_call: TRBV5-1; d_call: TRBD1; cdr3_nt: TGCGCCAGCAGCGCCCGGACAGGGGCGCTCTACGAGCAGTACTTC; cdr3_aa: CASSARTGALYEQYF
j_call: TRBJ2-5; clone_size: once; v_call: TRBV5-1; d_call: TRBD2; cdr3_nt: TGCGCCAGCAGCTTGGTATCTAGCGGGGGGCAAGAGACCCAGTACTTC; cdr3_aa: CASSLVSSGGQETQYF
j_call: TRBJ1-2; clone_size: -; v_call: TRBV7-9; d_call: -; cdr3_nt: TGTGCCAGCAGCTTAGGGGGCTACACCTTC; cdr3_aa: CASSLGGYTF
j_call: TRBJ1-6; clone_size: -; v_call: TRBV5-4; d_call: TRBD1; cdr3_nt: TGTGCCAGCAGCTCGGGACAGTCCGAGCCCCTCCACTTT; cdr3_aa: CASSSGQSEPLHF
j_call: TRBJ1-3; clone_size: -; v_call: TRBV19; d_call: -; cdr3_nt: TGTGCCAGTAGTGAGGGTTCCTCTGGAAACACCATATATTTT; cdr3_aa: CASSEGSSGNTIYF
j_call: TRBJ2-4; clone_size: -; v_call: TRBV5-4; d_call: -; cdr3_nt: TGTGCCAGCAGCTCGGATGGTATAGCGGCCAAAAACATTCAGTACTTC; cdr3_aa: CASSSDGIAAKNIQYF
j_call: TRBJ1-5; clone_size: few; v_call: TRBV19; d_call: -; cdr3_nt: TGTGCCAGTAGTATGGGTGGTCAGCCCCAGCATTTT; cdr3_aa: CASSMGGQPQHF
j_call: TRBJ2-2; clone_size: -; v_call: TRBV5-4; d_call: TRBD1; cdr3_nt: TGTGCCAGCAGCACCCGGGACAGGGGGGTATCGGCCGGGGAGCTGTTTTTT; cdr3_aa: CASSTRDRGVSAGELFF
j_call: TRBJ2-3; clone_size: -; v_call: TRBV7-8; d_call: TRBD1; cdr3_nt: TGTGCCAGCAGCTGGGGACAGAGCACAGATACGCAGTATTTT; cdr3_aa: CASSWGQSTDTQYF
j_call: TRBJ1-6; clone_size: -; v_call: TRBV4-3; d_call: TRBD1; cdr3_nt: TGCGCCAGCAGTTTTGACAGGGGGGATAATTCACCCCTCCACTTT; cdr3_aa: CASSFDRGDNSPLHF
j_call: TRBJ2-5; clone_size: -; v_call: TRBV7-2; d_call: TRBD2; cdr3_nt: TGTGCCAGCAGCTTTCTGACAACGGGGGGGCTAGAGACCCAGTACTTC; cdr3_aa: CASSFLTTGGLETQYF
j_call: TRBJ1-5; clone_size: -; v_call: TRBV30; d_call: TRBD1; cdr3_nt: TGTGCCTGGAGCAATGACAGGGAACCGCAGCCCCAGCATTTT; cdr3_aa: CAWSNDREPQPQHF
j_call: TRBJ2-1; clone_size: -; v_call: TRBV7-3; d_call: -; cdr3_nt: TGTGCCAGCAGCCCCTCGGGGATGGCGGGGTACAATGAGCAGTTCTTC; cdr3_aa: CASSPSGMAGYNEQFF
j_call: TRBJ2-1; clone_size: -; v_call: TRBV7-2; d_call: -; cdr3_nt: TGTGCCAGCAGCCACGCGCGAGTACAGGATGAGCAGTTCTTC; cdr3_aa: CASSHARVQDEQFF
j_call: TRBJ2-3; clone_size: -; v_call: TRBV5-1; d_call: TRBD2; cdr3_nt: TGCGCCAGCAGCTTGGAGTTGCGGGGGGGCGTTCCGGATACGCAGTATTTT; cdr3_aa: CASSLELRGGVPDTQYF
j_call: TRBJ2-2; clone_size: -; v_call: TRBV5-1; d_call: TRBD1; cdr3_nt: TGCGCCAGCACCACGACAGGGATGAACACCGGGGAGCTGTTTTTT; cdr3_aa: CASTTTGMNTGELFF
j_call: TRBJ2-3; clone_size: -; v_call: TRBV19; d_call: -; cdr3_nt: TGTGCCAGTAAACACGCTAGCACAGATACGCAGTATTTT; cdr3_aa: CASKHASTDTQYF
j_call: TRBJ1-4; clone_size: -; v_call: TRBV5-4; d_call: TRBD1; cdr3_nt: TGTGCCAGCAGCGACGGACAGGGAGGGAGAGGGCCTAATGAAAAACTGTTTTTT; cdr3_aa: CASSDGQGGRGPNEKLFF
j_call: TRBJ2-7; clone_size: -; v_call: TRBV9; d_call: -; cdr3_nt: TGTGCCAGCAGCGTAGGAGTATGGGGGGAGCAGTACTTC; cdr3_aa: CASSVGVWGEQYF
j_call: TRBJ2-3; clone_size: -; v_call: TRBV19; d_call: -; cdr3_nt: TGTGCCAGTAGTTCCCGTGTCACAGATACGCAGTATTTT; cdr3_aa: CASSSRVTDTQYF
j_call: TRBJ1-3; clone_size: -; v_call: TRBV6-5; d_call: -; cdr3_nt: TGTGCCAGCGGGCGGATGACCTCTGGAAACACCATATATTTT; cdr3_aa: CASGRMTSGNTIYF
j_call: TRBJ1-3; clone_size: -; v_call: TRBV7-9; d_call: -; cdr3_nt: TGTGCCAGCAGCTTATCTTCGGGGAGGGCTGGAAACACCATATATTTT; cdr3_aa: CASSLSSGRAGNTIYF
j_call: TRBJ2-1; clone_size: -; v_call: TRBV5-1; d_call: TRBD1; cdr3_nt: TGCGCCAGCAGCTTGAGGGGACAGAACTACAATGAGCAGTTCTTC; cdr3_aa: CASSLRGQNYNEQFF
j_call: TRBJ1-2; clone_size: -; v_call: TRBV6-1; d_call: TRBD1; cdr3_nt: TGTGCCAGCAGTGAACCCGGGACAGGGGGCTCTGGCTACACCTTC; cdr3_aa: CASSEPGTGGSGYTF
j_call: TRBJ2-7; clone_size: once; v_call: TRBV6-2/TRBV6-3; d_call: -; cdr3_nt: TGTGCCAGCAGTTTCACATCGGACGAGCAGTACTTC; cdr3_aa: CASSFTSDEQYF
j_call: TRBJ1-6; clone_size: -; v_call: TRBV30; d_call: -; cdr3_nt: TGTGCCTGGAGAGCGGGGTCGGAGAATTCACCCCTCCACTTT; cdr3_aa: CAWRAGSENSPLHF
j_call: TRBJ1-5; clone_size: -; v_call: TRBV6-2/TRBV6-3; d_call: -; cdr3_nt: TGTGCCAGCAGCCTGACGAGGGTTTTCAATCAGCCCCAGCATTTT; cdr3_aa: CASSLTRVFNQPQHF
j_call: TRBJ2-1; clone_size: -; v_call: TRBV7-3; d_call: TRBD2; cdr3_nt: TGTGCCAGCAGCTTAGCTAGCGGCTATGAGCAGTTCTTC; cdr3_aa: CASSLASGYEQFF
j_call: TRBJ1-1; clone_size: -; v_call: TRBV5-4; d_call: TRBD1; cdr3_nt: TGTGCCAGCAGCGTCAGGGGGTTCGGGAACACTGAAGCTTTCTTT; cdr3_aa: CASSVRGFGNTEAFF
j_call: TRBJ2-6; clone_size: -; v_call: TRBV9; d_call: TRBD1; cdr3_nt: TGTGCCAGCAGCGCCCAACAGGGGGCTGGTGGGGCCAACGTCCTGACTTTC; cdr3_aa: CASSAQQGAGGANVLTF
j_call: TRBJ2-3; clone_size: -; v_call: TRBV7-5; d_call: -; cdr3_nt: TGTGCCAGAAGCTTATTTTGGGGAGATACGCAGTATTTT; cdr3_aa: CARSLFWGDTQYF
j_call: TRBJ2-7; clone_size: few; v_call: TRBV4-1; d_call: -; cdr3_nt: TGCGCCAGGTACGAGCAGTACTTC; cdr3_aa: CARYEQYF
j_call: TRBJ2-7; clone_size: -; v_call: TRBV7-9; d_call: TRBD2; cdr3_nt: TGTGCCAGCAGCTCCTACACGACGCTAGCGGGGACTTACGAGCAGTACTTC; cdr3_aa: CASSSYTTLAGTYEQYF
j_call: TRBJ2-1; clone_size: -; v_call: TRBV4-3; d_call: -; cdr3_nt: TGCGCCAGCAGCCAAGATCGAGTCAGCTACAATGAGCAGTTCTTC; cdr3_aa: CASSQDRVSYNEQFF
j_call: TRBJ1-5; clone_size: -; v_call: TRBV9; d_call: -; cdr3_nt: TGTGCCAGCAGCGTCCCTAGGGGCTGGGGCAATCAGCCCCAGCATTTT; cdr3_aa: CASSVPRGWGNQPQHF
j_call: TRBJ1-5; clone_size: -; v_call: TRBV19; d_call: -; cdr3_nt: TGTGCCAGTAGTATCCACCAGGGGAGGGCTGGTGATCAGCCCCAGCATTTT; cdr3_aa: CASSIHQGRAGDQPQHF
j_call: TRBJ2-1; clone_size: -; v_call: TRBV7-3; d_call: TRBD2; cdr3_nt: TGTGCCAGCAGCCCCGGGACTAGTACTGAGCAGTTCTTC; cdr3_aa: CASSPGTSTEQFF
j_call: TRBJ2-7; clone_size: -; v_call: TRBV6-2/TRBV6-3; d_call: TRBD1; cdr3_nt: TGTGCCAGCAGTCGCCGGGACAGCGCCGAGCAGTACTTC; cdr3_aa: CASSRRDSAEQYF
j_call: TRBJ2-5; clone_size: -; v_call: TRBV12-5; d_call: TRBD2; cdr3_nt: TGTGCTAGTGCCCTCGGGGGGGGCCAGTACTTC; cdr3_aa: CASALGGGQYF